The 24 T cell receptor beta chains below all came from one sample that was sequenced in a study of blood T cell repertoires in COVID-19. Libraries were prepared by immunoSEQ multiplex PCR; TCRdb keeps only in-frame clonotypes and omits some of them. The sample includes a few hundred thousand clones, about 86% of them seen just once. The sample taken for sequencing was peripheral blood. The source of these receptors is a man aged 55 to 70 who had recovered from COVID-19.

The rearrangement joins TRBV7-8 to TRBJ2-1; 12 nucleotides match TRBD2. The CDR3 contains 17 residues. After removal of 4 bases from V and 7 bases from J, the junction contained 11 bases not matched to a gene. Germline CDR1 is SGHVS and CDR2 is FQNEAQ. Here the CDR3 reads CASSSRPGLAGLNEQFF. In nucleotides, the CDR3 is TGTGCCAGCAGCTCTAGGCCCGGACTAGCGGGATTGAATGAGCAGTTCTTC. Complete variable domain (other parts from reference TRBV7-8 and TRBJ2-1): GAGVSQSPRYKVAKRGQDVALRCDPISGHVSLFWYQQALGQGPEFLTYFQNEAQLDKSGLPSDRFFAERPEGSVSTLKIQRTQQEDSAVYLCASSSRPGLAGLNEQFFGPGTRLTVL.

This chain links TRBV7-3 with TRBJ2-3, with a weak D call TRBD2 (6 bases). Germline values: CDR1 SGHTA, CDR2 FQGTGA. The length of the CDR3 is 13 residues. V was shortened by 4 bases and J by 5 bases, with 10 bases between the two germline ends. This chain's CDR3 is CASSYQAGDTQYF. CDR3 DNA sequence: TGTGCCAGCAGCTACCAAGCGGGAGATACGCAGTATTTT. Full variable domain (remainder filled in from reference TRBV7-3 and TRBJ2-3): GAGVSQTPSNKVTEKGKYVELRCDPISGHTALYWYRQSLGQGPEFLIYFQGTGAADDSGLPNDRFFAVRPEGSVSTLKIQRTERGDSAVYLCASSYQAGDTQYFGPGTRLTVL.

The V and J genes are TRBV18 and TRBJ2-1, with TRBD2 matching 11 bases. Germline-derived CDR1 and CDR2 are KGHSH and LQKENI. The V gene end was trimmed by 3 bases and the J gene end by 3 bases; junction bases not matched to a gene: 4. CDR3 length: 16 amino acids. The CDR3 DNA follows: TGTGCCAGCTCACCCCCCGGGACTAGCGGCTACAATGAGCAGTTCTTC. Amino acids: CASSPPGTSGYNEQFF. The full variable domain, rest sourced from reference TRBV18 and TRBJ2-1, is NAGVMQNPRHLVRRRGQEARLRCSPMKGHSHVYWYRQLPEEGLKFMVYLQKENIIDESGMPKERFSAEFPKEGPSILRIQQVVRGDSAAYFCASSPPGTSGYNEQFFGPGTRLTVL.

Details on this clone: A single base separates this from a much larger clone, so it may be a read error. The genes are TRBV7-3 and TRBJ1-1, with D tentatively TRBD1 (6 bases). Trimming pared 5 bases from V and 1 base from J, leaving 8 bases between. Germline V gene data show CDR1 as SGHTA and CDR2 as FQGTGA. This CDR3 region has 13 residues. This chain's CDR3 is CASSAQGNTEAFF. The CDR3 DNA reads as TGTGCCAGCAGCGCACAGGGGAACACTGAAGCTTTCTTT.

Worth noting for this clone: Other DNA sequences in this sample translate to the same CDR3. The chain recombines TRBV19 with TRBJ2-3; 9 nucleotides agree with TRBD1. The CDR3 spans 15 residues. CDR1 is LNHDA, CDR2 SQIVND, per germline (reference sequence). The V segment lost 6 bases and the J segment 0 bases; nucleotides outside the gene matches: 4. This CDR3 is CASRRTGVSTDTQYF. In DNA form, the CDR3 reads TGTGCCAGTAGACGGACAGGGGTTAGCACAGATACGCAGTATTTT.

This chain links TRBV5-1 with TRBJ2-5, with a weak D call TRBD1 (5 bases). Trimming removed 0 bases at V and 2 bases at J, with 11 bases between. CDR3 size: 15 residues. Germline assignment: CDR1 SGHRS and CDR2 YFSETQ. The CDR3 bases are TGCGCCAGCAGCTTGGAGTTAGGGGATCAAGAGACCCAGTACTTC. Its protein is CASSLELGDQETQYF.

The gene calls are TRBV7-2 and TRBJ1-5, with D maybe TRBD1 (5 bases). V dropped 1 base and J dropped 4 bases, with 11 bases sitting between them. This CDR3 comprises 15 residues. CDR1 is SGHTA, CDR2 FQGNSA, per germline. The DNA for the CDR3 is TGTGCCAGCAGCTTAGTCCAGGGCGGAAATCAGCCCCAGCATTTT. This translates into CASSLVQGGNQPQHF.

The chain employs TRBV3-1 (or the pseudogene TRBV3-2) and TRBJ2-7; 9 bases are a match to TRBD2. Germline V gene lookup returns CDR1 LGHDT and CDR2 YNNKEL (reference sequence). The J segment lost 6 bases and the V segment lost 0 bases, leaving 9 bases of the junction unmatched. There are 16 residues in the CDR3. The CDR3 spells CASSQELSSGIREQYF. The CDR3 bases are TGTGCCAGCAGCCAAGAACTGTCTAGCGGGATTCGCGAGCAGTACTTC.

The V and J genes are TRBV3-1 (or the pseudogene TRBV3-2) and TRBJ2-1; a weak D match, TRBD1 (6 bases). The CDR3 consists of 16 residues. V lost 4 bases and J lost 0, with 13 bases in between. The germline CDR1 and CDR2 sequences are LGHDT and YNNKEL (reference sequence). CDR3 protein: CASSLDSPSSYNEQFF. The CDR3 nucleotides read TGTGCCAGCAGCCTGGACAGCCCGAGCTCCTACAATGAGCAGTTCTTC.

CDR3 residues: CATSDFGRGEQFF. The CDR3 coding sequence is TGTGCCACCAGTGATTTTGGGCGGGGTGAGCAGTTCTTC. The rearrangement uses TRBV24-1 and TRBJ2-1; D perhaps matches TRBD2 (6 bases). The CDR3 consists of 13 residues. V lost 1 base, J lost 9 bases, and 9 bases lay in between. The V gene's germline CDR1 is KGHDR and CDR2 SFDVKD.

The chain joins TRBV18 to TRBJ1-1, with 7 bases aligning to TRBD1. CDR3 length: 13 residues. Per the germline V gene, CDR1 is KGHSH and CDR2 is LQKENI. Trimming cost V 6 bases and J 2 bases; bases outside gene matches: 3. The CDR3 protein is CASSGQKNTEAFF. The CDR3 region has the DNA TGTGCCAGCTCGGGACAGAAAAACACTGAAGCTTTCTTT.

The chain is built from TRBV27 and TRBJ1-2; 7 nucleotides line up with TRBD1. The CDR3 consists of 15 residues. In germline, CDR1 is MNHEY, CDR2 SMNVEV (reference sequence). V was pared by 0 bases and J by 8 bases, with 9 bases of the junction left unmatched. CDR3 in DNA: TGTGCCAGCAGTTTATCGACAGGGCGTGGGTTAGGCTACACCTTC. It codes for CASSLSTGRGLGYTF.

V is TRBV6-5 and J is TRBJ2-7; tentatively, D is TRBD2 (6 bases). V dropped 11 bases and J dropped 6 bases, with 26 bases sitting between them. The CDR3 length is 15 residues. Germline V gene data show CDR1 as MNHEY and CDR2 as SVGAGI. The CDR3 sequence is CAPPPGLHSSCEQYF. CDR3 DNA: TGTGCCCCCCCTCCGGGACTCCACTCCTCATGCGAGCAGTACTTC.

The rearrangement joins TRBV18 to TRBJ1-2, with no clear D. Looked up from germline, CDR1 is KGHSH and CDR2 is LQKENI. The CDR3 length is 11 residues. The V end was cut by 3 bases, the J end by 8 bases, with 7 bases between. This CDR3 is CASSPGEGYTF. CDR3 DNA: TGTGCCAGCTCACCCGGGGAAGGCTACACCTTC.

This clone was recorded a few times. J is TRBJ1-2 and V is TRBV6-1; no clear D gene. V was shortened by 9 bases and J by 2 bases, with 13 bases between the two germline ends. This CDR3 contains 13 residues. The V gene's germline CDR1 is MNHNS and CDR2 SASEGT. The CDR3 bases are TGTGCCAGGAGTTTCGGGGTAAACTATGGCTACACCTTC. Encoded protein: CARSFGVNYGYTF.

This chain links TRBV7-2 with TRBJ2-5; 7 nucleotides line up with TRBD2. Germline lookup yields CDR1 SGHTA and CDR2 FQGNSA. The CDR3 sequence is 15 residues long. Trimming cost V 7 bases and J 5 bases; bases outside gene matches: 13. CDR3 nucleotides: TGTGCCAGCACACCGGGGGGTAGGATTTTGGAGACCCAGTACTTC. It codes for CASTPGGRILETQYF.

This CDR3 reads CASSSEGLIEAFF. The CDR3 DNA follows: TGTGCCAGCAGTTCGGAGGGTTTGATTGAAGCTTTCTTT. The chain uses TRBV6-5 and TRBJ1-1; D is uncertain. This CDR3 is 13 amino acids long. CDR1 is MNHEY, CDR2 SVGAGI, per germline. The V and J ends lost 4 bases and 7 bases respectively, with 13 bases between them.

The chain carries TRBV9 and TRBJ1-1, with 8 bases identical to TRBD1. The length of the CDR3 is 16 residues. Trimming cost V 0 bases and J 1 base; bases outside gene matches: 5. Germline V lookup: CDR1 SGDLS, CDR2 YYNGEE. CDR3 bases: TGTGCCAGCAGCGTAGCCGGGACAGGTTCGAACACTGAAGCTTTCTTT. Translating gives CASSVAGTGSNTEAFF.

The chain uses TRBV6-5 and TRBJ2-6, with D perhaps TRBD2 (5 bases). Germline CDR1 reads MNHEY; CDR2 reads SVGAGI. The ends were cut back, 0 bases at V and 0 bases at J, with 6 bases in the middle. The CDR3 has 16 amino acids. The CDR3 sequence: CASSYSSGSGANVLTF. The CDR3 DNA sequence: TGTGCCAGCAGTTACTCGAGCGGCTCTGGGGCCAACGTCCTGACTTTC.

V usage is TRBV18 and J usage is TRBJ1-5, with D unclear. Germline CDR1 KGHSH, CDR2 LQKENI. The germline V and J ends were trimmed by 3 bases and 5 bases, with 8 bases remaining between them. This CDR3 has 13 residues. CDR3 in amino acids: CASSPVQDQPQHF. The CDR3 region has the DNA TGTGCCAGCTCACCGGTTCAGGATCAGCCCCAGCATTTT.

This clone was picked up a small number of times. The CDR3 sequence: CASSPGTGVKEQYF. CDR3 sequence (DNA): TGTGCCAGCAGCCCCGGGACAGGGGTAAAAGAGCAGTACTTC. V and J are TRBV7-9 and TRBJ2-7, with 10 bases that match TRBD1. Per germline, CDR1 SEHNR and CDR2 FQNEAQ (reference sequence). This CDR3 is built from 14 residues. Trimming took 5 bases from V and 7 from J; bases not matched to a gene: 8.

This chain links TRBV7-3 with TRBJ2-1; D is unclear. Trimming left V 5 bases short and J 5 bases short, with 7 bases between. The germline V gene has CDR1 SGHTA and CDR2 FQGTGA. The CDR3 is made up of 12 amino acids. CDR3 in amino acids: CASSPDNNEQFF. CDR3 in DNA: TGTGCCAGCAGCCCCGACAACAATGAGCAGTTCTTC.

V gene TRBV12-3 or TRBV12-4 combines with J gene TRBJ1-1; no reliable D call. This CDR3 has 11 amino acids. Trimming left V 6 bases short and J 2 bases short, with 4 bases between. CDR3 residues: CASRYNTEAFF. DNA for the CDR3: TGTGCCAGCAGATATAACACTGAAGCTTTCTTT.

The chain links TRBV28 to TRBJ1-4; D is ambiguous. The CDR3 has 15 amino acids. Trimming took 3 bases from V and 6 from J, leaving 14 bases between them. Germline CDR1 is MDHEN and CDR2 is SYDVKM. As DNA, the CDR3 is TGTGCCAGCAGTTTGACAAGGGCCGGGGATGAAAAACTGTTTTTT. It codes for CASSLTRAGDEKLFF.